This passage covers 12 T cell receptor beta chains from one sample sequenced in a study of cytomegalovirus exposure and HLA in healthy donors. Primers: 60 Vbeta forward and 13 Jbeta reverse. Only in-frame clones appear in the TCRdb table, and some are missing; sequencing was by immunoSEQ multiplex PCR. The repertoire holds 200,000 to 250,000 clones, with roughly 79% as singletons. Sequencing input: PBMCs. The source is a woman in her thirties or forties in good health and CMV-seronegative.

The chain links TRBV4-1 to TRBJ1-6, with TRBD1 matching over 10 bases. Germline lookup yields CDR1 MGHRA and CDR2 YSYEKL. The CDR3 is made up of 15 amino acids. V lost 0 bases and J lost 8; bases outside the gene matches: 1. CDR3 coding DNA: TGCGCCAGCAGCCAAGATGACAGGGGGCATTCACCCCTCCACTTT. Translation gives CASSQDDRGHSPLHF.

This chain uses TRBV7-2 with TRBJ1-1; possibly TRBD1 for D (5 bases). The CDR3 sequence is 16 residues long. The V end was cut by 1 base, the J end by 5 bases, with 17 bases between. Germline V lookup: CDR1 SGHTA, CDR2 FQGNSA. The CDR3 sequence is CASSLGGVRVKTEAFF. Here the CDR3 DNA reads TGTGCCAGCAGCTTAGGGGGCGTCAGGGTAAAAACTGAAGCTTTCTTT.

The CDR3 protein is CASSLCRLWGNQPQHF. The CDR3 DNA follows: TGTGCCAGCAGCCTTTGCAGGCTTTGGGGCAATCAGCCCCAGCATTTT. The V and J genes are TRBV14 and TRBJ1-5; D call uncertain. There are 16 residues in the CDR3. Per the germline V gene, CDR1 is SGHDN and CDR2 is FVKESK. The V end lost 4 bases, the J end lost 2 bases, and 15 bases lay between the germline ends.

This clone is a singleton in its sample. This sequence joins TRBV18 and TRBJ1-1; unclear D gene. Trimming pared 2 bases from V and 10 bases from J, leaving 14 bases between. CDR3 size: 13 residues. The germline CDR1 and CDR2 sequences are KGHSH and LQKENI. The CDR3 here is CASSPEVVFGAFF. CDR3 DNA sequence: TGTGCCAGCTCACCAGAGGTCGTTTTCGGAGCTTTCTTT.

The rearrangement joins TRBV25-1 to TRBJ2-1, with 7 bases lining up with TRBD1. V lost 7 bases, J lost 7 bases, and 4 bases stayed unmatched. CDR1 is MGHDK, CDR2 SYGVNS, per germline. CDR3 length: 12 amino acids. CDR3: CASTQTGNEQFF. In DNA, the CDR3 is TGTGCCAGCACACAGACAGGGAATGAGCAGTTCTTC.

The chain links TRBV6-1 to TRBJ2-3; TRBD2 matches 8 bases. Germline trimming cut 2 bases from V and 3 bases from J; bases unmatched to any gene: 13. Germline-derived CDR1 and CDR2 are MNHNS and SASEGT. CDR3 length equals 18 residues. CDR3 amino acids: CASSEFNGGAALTDTQYF. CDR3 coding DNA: TGTGCCAGCAGTGAATTTAACGGGGGGGCCGCATTGACAGATACGCAGTATTTT.

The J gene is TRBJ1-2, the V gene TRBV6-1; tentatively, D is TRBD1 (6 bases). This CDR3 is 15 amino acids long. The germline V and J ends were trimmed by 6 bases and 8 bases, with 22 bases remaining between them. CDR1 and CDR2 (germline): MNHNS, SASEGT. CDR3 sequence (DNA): TGTGCCAGCAGCGCCCGACAGGAGGAGCGAAAAGGCTACACCTTC. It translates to CASSARQEERKGYTF.

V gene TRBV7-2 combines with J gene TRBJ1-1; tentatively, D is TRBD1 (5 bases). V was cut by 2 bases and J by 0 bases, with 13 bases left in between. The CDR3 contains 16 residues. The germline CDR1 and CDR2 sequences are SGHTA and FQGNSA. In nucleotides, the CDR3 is TGTGCCAGCAGCTTAAGGTGGGCAGGGATGAACACTGAAGCTTTCTTT. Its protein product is CASSLRWAGMNTEAFF.

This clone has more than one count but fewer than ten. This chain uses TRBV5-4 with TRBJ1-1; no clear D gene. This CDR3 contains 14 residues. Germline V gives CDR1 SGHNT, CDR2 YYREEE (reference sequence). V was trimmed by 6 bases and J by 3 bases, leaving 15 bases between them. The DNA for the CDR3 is TGTGCCAGCAACCCCTTTCAGAGGGACACTGAAGCTTTCTTT. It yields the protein CASNPFQRDTEAFF.

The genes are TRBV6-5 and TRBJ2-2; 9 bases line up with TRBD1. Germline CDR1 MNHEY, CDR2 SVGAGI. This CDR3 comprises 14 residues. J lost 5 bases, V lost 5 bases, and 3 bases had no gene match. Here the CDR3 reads CASSPGTGTGELFF. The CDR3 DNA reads TGTGCCAGCAGTCCCGGGACAGGGACCGGGGAGCTGTTTTTT.

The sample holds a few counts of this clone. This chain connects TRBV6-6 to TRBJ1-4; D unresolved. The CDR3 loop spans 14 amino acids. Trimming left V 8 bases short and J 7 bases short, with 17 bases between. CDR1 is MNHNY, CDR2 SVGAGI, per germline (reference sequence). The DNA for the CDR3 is TGTGCCAGCTCAGGTTCCCAACTAGGTGAAAAACTGTTTTTT. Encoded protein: CASSGSQLGEKLFF.

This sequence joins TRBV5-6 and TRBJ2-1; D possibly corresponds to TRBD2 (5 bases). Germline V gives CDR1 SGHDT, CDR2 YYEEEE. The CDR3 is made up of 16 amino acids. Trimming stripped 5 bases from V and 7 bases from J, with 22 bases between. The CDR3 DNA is TGTGCCAGCAGTTACTTTAGTTGGGAGAATAGGAATGAGCAGTTCTTC. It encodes CASSYFSWENRNEQFF.